These 30 T cell receptor beta chains share one sample of origin, sequenced in a study of shared clonotypes between healthy human individuals. Measured with immunoSEQ multiplex PCR; TCRdb has only the in-frame clones, and not every one. The table records a few million clones, around 90% of them present only once. The sequencing input was naive CD4+ T cells sorted from blood. Noted subset: CD45RA+ positively selected. The receptors here all came from a man aged 18 to 29 in good health.

This sequence joins TRBV5-4 and TRBJ2-7; 8 bases are a match to TRBD1. Trimming at V came to 0 bases and at J to 2 bases, leaving 1 base not matched to a gene. The CDR3 length is 14 residues. Germline CDR1 is SGHNT and CDR2 is YYREEE (reference sequence). CDR3 DNA sequence: TGTGCCAGCAGCTTGGGCAGGGGGCCCTACGAGCAGTACTTC. Protein sequence: CASSLGRGPYEQYF.

This clone has a single count. This rearrangement joins TRBV12-5 to TRBJ2-3, with 7 bases aligning to TRBD1. This CDR3 has 15 amino acids. V lost 5 bases, J lost 0 bases, and 5 bases stayed unmatched. Germline-derived CDR1 and CDR2 are LGHNT and FRNRAP. The CDR3, as DNA: TGTGCTAGTGGTAAGGGGACAGCTAGCACAGATACGCAGTATTTT. As protein: CASGKGTASTDTQYF.

Regarding this clone: At one boundary the junction diverges from the germline segment, which might be a read error. The chain uses TRBV19 and TRBJ2-4; TRBD2 might be the D (5 bases). The CDR3 sequence is 16 residues long. Germline V gene data show CDR1 as LNHDA and CDR2 as SQIVND (reference sequence). CDR3 residues: CASTPLGTLAKSIQYF. In DNA form, the CDR3 reads TGTGCCAGTACCCCCTTGGGAACCCTAGCCAAAAGCATTCAGTACTTC.

The chain couples TRBV30 to TRBJ2-1; D might be TRBD1 (5 bases). Germline-derived CDR1 and CDR2 are GTSNPN and SVGIG (reference sequence). V was cut by 5 bases and J by 6 bases, with 26 bases left in between. CDR3 size: 17 residues. The CDR3 is CAWAPGKVSFGANEQFF. CDR3 bases: TGTGCCTGGGCCCCTGGGAAGGTATCGTTTGGGGCCAATGAGCAGTTCTTC.

The rearrangement links TRBV6-6 to TRBJ2-2; 8 positions agree with TRBD2. Looked up from germline, CDR1 is MNHNY and CDR2 is SVGAGI (reference sequence). CDR3 length: 16 amino acids. With V trimmed by 6 bases and J by 6 bases, 12 bases remained unmatched. CDR3 protein: CASSSPLGGAAGELFF. For the CDR3, the DNA is TGTGCCAGCAGCTCACCTCTCGGGGGGGCCGCCGGGGAGCTGTTTTTT.

The chain has TRBV9 and TRBJ2-7; D remains ambiguous. The CDR3 loop spans 16 amino acids. Looked up from germline, CDR1 is SGDLS and CDR2 is YYNGEE. Trimming stripped 0 bases from V and 1 base from J, with 14 bases between. CDR3 coding DNA: TGTGCCAGCAGCGTAGGATTAGAAATTTATTCCTACGAGCAGTACTTC. It is translated as CASSVGLEIYSYEQYF.

J is TRBJ1-2 and V is TRBV6-6; D remains unclear. The V and J ends lost 0 bases and 9 bases respectively, with 5 bases between them. CDR1 and CDR2 from the germline V gene are MNHNY and SVGAGI (reference sequence). The CDR3 spans 11 residues. CDR3 DNA sequence: TGTGCCAGCAGTTACTCGGGAAGCTACACCTTC. It encodes CASSYSGSYTF.

This clone appeared a few times. The CDR3 DNA is TGCGCCAGCAGCTTGGGTGGACAGGGGGATGGTTCACCCCTCCACTTT. Protein: CASSLGGQGDGSPLHF. This rearrangement joins TRBV5-1 to TRBJ1-6; TRBD1 matches at 10 bases. CDR1 and CDR2 (germline): SGHRS, YFSETQ. The CDR3 is 16 residues long. Trimming cost V 0 bases and J 9 bases; bases outside gene matches: 6. The full variable domain, completed using reference TRBV5-1 and TRBJ1-6, is KAGVTQTPRYLIKTRGQQVTLSCSPISGHRSVSWYQQTPGQGLQFLFEYFSETQRNKGNFPGRFSGRQFSNSRSEMNVSTLELGDSALYLCASSLGGQGDGSPLHFGNGTRLTVT.

About this clone: At the DNA level, this CDR3 is encoded by other sequences in the same sample as well. The chain recombines TRBV5-4 with TRBJ2-5; no definite D call. The V gene lost 0 bases and the J gene lost 3 bases, with 3 bases spanning the gap. Germline lookup yields CDR1 SGHNT and CDR2 YYREEE (reference sequence). The CDR3 consists of 12 residues. Here the CDR3 reads CASSLGEETQYF. The CDR3, as DNA: TGTGCCAGCAGCTTGGGAGAAGAGACCCAGTACTTC.

The chain uses TRBV7-6 and TRBJ1-5; no clear D. V was cut by 1 base and J by 7 bases, with 8 bases left in between. Looked up from germline, CDR1 is SGHVS and CDR2 is FNYEAQ. There are 13 residues in the CDR3. The CDR3 is CASSLDSGQPQHF. The CDR3 DNA reads TGTGCCAGCAGCTTAGATTCTGGGCAGCCCCAGCATTTT.

The genes are TRBV5-1 and TRBJ2-2, with a possible D match to TRBD2 (5 bases). Per the germline V gene, CDR1 is SGHRS and CDR2 is YFSETQ. This CDR3 is built from 16 residues. With 0 bases removed from V and 2 bases from J, the gap between germline ends came to 11 bases. The CDR3 loop is CASSLVSGSNTGELFF. The CDR3 region has the DNA TGCGCCAGCAGCTTGGTCAGCGGTTCAAACACCGGGGAGCTGTTTTTT. Variable domain in full (rest from reference TRBV5-1 and TRBJ2-2): KAGVTQTPRYLIKTRGQQVTLSCSPISGHRSVSWYQQTPGQGLQFLFEYFSETQRNKGNFPGRFSGRQFSNSRSEMNVSTLELGDSALYLCASSLVSGSNTGELFFGEGSRLTVL.

Only one count was recorded for this clone. The chain combines TRBV6-5 with TRBJ2-7; 10 bases line up with TRBD1. Germline CDR1 and CDR2: MNHEY and SVGAGI. V was clipped by 6 bases and J by 3 bases; unmatched bases: 8. The CDR3 covers 15 residues. The CDR3 nucleotides read TGTGCCAGCAGCGAGACAGGGGGCAACTACTACGAGCAGTACTTC. This sequence encodes CASSETGGNYYEQYF.

The count of this clone is one. The chain recombines TRBV6-1 with TRBJ2-3, with D perhaps TRBD1 (6 bases). The germline gives CDR1 MNHNS, CDR2 SASEGT. V gave up 7 bases and J gave up 6 bases, with 11 bases separating them. The CDR3 is 12 amino acids. Here the CDR3 DNA reads TGTGCCAGCAAGGCCCAGGGGGATACGCAGTATTTT. Its protein product is CASKAQGDTQYF.

The V gene is TRBV10-2, the J gene TRBJ2-1; 7 bases are shared with TRBD2. The CDR3 runs 15 residues. CDR1 is WSHSY, CDR2 SAAADI, per germline. The ends lost 3 bases at V and 6 bases at J; junction bases unmatched: 8. CDR3 sequence: CASSDGGGRGNEQFF. The CDR3 nucleotides are TGCGCCAGCAGTGATGGGGGGGGAAGGGGCAATGAGCAGTTCTTC.

The rearrangement links TRBV5-1 to TRBJ2-2; TRBD1 is a possible D gene (5 bases). This CDR3 is built from 15 residues. V gave up 1 base and J gave up 0 bases, with 7 bases separating them. In germline, CDR1 is SGHRS, CDR2 YFSETQ. The CDR3 here is CASSLQGTNTGELFF. DNA for the CDR3: TGCGCCAGCAGCTTGCAGGGAACGAACACCGGGGAGCTGTTTTTT.

The gene calls are TRBV19 and TRBJ2-1; 15 bases are a match to TRBD2. Looked up from germline, CDR1 is LNHDA and CDR2 is SQIVND (reference sequence). After removal of 6 bases from V and 12 bases from J, the junction contained 9 bases not matched to a gene. The CDR3 has 15 amino acids. As DNA, the CDR3 is TGTGCCAGTAGCGGACTAGCGGGAGGGCCTCGGTGGCAGTTCTTC. Encoded protein: CASSGLAGGPRWQFF.

This rearrangement joins TRBV5-1 to TRBJ2-3; 13 bases are shared with TRBD2. The CDR3 has 15 residues. The V segment lost 4 bases and the J segment 4 bases; nucleotides outside the gene matches: 3. From germline, CDR1 is SGHRS and CDR2 YFSETQ. CDR3 sequence (DNA): TGCGCCAGCAGCCGGACTAGCGGGGGACCAGATACGCAGTATTTT. Residues: CASSRTSGGPDTQYF.

Here the CDR3 reads CASSVGAGVAGAVNEQFF. The CDR3 region has the DNA TGTGCCAGCAGCGTAGGGGCAGGCGTAGCGGGAGCGGTGAATGAGCAGTTCTTC. The rearrangement links TRBV9 to TRBJ2-1, with TRBD2 matching 9 bases. The CDR3 is made up of 18 amino acids. In germline, CDR1 is SGDLS, CDR2 YYNGEE. The J segment lost 7 bases and the V segment lost 0 bases, leaving 14 bases of the junction unmatched. Complete variable domain (other parts from reference TRBV9 and TRBJ2-1): DSGVTQTPKHLITATGQRVTLRCSPRSGDLSVYWYQQSLDQGLQFLIQYYNGEERAKGNILERFSAQQFPDLHSELNLSSLELGDSALYFCASSVGAGVAGAVNEQFFGPGTRLTVL.

The chain combines TRBV5-1 with TRBJ2-7, with a possible D match to TRBD2 (6 bases). CDR3 length equals 13 residues. Germline-derived CDR1 and CDR2 are SGHRS and YFSETQ. V lost 5 bases to trimming and J lost 2 bases, with 11 bases between them. The CDR3 loop is CASSAGPAYEQYF. The CDR3, as DNA: TGCGCCAGCAGTGCGGGGCCCGCCTACGAGCAGTACTTC. The full variable domain, with the rest looked up from reference TRBV5-1 and TRBJ2-7, is KAGVTQTPRYLIKTRGQQVTLSCSPISGHRSVSWYQQTPGQGLQFLFEYFSETQRNKGNFPGRFSGRQFSNSRSEMNVSTLELGDSALYLCASSAGPAYEQYFGPGTRLTVT.

As concerns this clone: A read error may account for a junction end that differs from germline. The chain joins TRBV7-7 to TRBJ2-1; tentatively, D is TRBD2 (6 bases). The germline gives CDR1 SSHAT, CDR2 FNYEAQ (reference sequence). The CDR3 totals 15 residues. Written as DNA, the CDR3 is TGTGCTAGCAGCTTAGAACGGGGGATAGGACACGAGCAGTTCTTC. The encoded protein is CASSLERGIGHEQFF. The full variable domain, completed using reference TRBV7-7 and TRBJ2-1, is GAGVSQSPRYKVTKRGQDVTLRCDPISSHATLYWYQQALGQGPEFLTYFNYEAQPDKSGLPSDRFSAERPEGSISTLTIQRTEQRDSAMYRCASSLERGIGHEQFFGPGTRLTVL.

The rearrangement uses TRBV2 and TRBJ2-2; TRBD2 is a possible D gene (5 bases). Germline-derived CDR1 and CDR2 are SNHLY and FYNNEI. The CDR3 is 15 amino acids. The ends were cut back, 7 bases at V and 0 bases at J, with 12 bases in the middle. As DNA, the CDR3 is TGTGCCAGCAAGCCCCGGGGATCGAACACCGGGGAGCTGTTTTTT. This gives the protein CASKPRGSNTGELFF. The full variable domain, in which reference TRBV2 and TRBJ2-2 provide the parts outside the CDR3, is EPEVTQTPSHQVTQMGQEVILRCVPISNHLYFYWYRQILGQKVEFLVSFYNNEISEKSEIFDDQFSVERPDGSNFTLKIRSTKLEDSAMYFCASKPRGSNTGELFFGEGSRLTVL.

The genes are TRBV7-2 and TRBJ2-1, with TRBD2 as a possible D gene (6 bases). The CDR3 is made up of 14 amino acids. The germline V gene has CDR1 SGHTA and CDR2 FQGNSA. The germline V and J ends were trimmed by 4 bases and 8 bases, with 15 bases remaining between them. The CDR3 sequence is CASSSLTRSDEQFF. CDR3 DNA: TGTGCCAGCAGCTCGCTGACTAGGAGCGATGAGCAGTTCTTC.

The chain couples TRBV6-5 to TRBJ1-2, with D perhaps TRBD1 (5 bases). This CDR3 is 14 amino acids long. The germline gives CDR1 MNHEY, CDR2 SVGAGI. The V end was cut by 5 bases, the J end by 4 bases, with 14 bases between. The CDR3 protein is CASSESPGPYGYTF. The CDR3 region has the DNA TGTGCCAGCAGTGAGTCGCCGGGGCCCTATGGCTACACCTTC.

J is TRBJ1-6 and V is TRBV4-1; no firm D call. The CDR3 has 13 amino acids. V was shortened by 4 bases and J by 11 bases, with 12 bases between the two germline ends. CDR1 MGHRA and CDR2 YSYEKL come from the germline V gene. CDR3 loop: CASSPPSGPPLHF. The CDR3 bases are TGCGCCAGCAGCCCCCCCAGTGGGCCACCCCTCCACTTT.

The chain employs TRBV10-3 and TRBJ2-2, with TRBD2 identical over 11 bases. Germline V CDR1 and CDR2: ENHRY, SYGVKD. This CDR3 contains 16 residues. The V segment lost 6 bases and the J segment 1 base; nucleotides outside the gene matches: 4. The chain's CDR3 is CAIRKGLAGNTGELFF. In DNA form, the CDR3 reads TGTGCCATCAGAAAAGGACTAGCGGGGAACACCGGGGAGCTGTTTTTT.

Only one count was recorded for this clone. This rearrangement joins TRBV5-4 to TRBJ2-1, with 9 bases aligning to TRBD2. J was trimmed by 6 bases and V by 3 bases; bases with no gene match: 1. The germline gives CDR1 SGHNT, CDR2 YYREEE (reference sequence). The CDR3 is made up of 13 amino acids. As DNA, the CDR3 is TGTGCCAGCAGCTCGACTAGCGGCAATGAGCAGTTCTTC. Translation gives CASSSTSGNEQFF.

In nucleotides, the CDR3 is TGTGCCTGGAGTTGGGCCAGCAGTGTGAATGGCTACACCTTC. This translates into CAWSWASSVNGYTF. The chain couples TRBV30 to TRBJ1-2; D remains ambiguous. The CDR3 totals 14 residues. Germline CDR1 and CDR2: GTSNPN and SVGIG (reference sequence). The V end lost 2 bases, the J end lost 6 bases, and 16 bases lay between the germline ends.

The genes are TRBV11-3 and TRBJ1-6; D gene uncertain. Trimming cost V 5 bases and J 0 bases, with 8 bases left between them. Germline V lookup: CDR1 SGHNT, CDR2 YENEEA. The CDR3 covers 15 residues. CDR3 sequence (DNA): TGTGCCAGCAGCCGGCCGGACTCCTATAATTCACCCCTCCACTTT. Encoded protein: CASSRPDSYNSPLHF.

V and J are TRBV6-6 and TRBJ1-6; D uncertain. Germline V gene lookup returns CDR1 MNHNY and CDR2 SVGAGI (reference sequence). Deletions cut 10 bases from V and 6 bases from J, with 13 bases between. The CDR3 spans 13 residues. The chain's CDR3 is CATRSSVNSPLHF. CDR3 nucleotide sequence: TGTGCCACCCGGTCTAGTGTTAATTCACCCCTCCACTTT.

This clone appeared once. V and J are TRBV5-4 and TRBJ2-1, with TRBD1 matching over 8 bases. The CDR3 extends over 14 amino acids. From germline, CDR1 is SGHNT and CDR2 YYREEE (reference sequence). The trim removed 5 bases at V and 5 bases at J, leaving 6 bases unmatched. DNA for the CDR3: TGTGCCAGCAGGGCTTTGACAGGGGACAATGAGCAGTTCTTC. Its translation is CASRALTGDNEQFF.